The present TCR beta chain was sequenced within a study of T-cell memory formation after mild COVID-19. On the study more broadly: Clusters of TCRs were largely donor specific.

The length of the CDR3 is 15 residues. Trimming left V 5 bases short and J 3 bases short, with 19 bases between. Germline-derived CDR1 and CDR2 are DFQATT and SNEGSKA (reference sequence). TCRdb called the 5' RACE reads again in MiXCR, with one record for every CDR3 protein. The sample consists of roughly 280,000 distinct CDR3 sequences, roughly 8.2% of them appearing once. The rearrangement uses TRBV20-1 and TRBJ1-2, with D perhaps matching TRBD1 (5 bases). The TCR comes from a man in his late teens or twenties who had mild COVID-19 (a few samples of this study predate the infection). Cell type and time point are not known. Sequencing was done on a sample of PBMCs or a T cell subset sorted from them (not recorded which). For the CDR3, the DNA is TGCAGTGCTGGGAAAGCCGCAGGGCTTGACTATGGCTACACCTTC. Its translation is CSAGKAAGLDYGYTF.